The source of this T cell receptor beta chain is a study of blood T cell repertoires in COVID-19. Across the whole study: Specimens from acute and convalescent COVID-19 originated in the United States, Italy and Spain. Sample material is recorded as cDNA or gDNA derived from T cells, B-cell-depleted T cells, or PBMCs.

Authors' data handling: Reference gene primers were amplified, and this amplification served to estimate nucleated cell counts. Some clones are missing from TCRdb's copy, which holds only in-frame ones; the method was immunoSEQ multiplex PCR. V and J calls and clone size are copied from that table; D and trimming were computed from the DNA. The profile shows roughly 80,000 clones, about nine tenths of them singletons. This sequence was found in a man of 80 years or more in a cohort sampled during active COVID-19. Sequenced input: peripheral blood.

CDR3 amino acids: CASSSGTVSGGNTGELFF. The CDR3, as DNA: TGTGCCAGTAGTTCAGGGACAGTAAGCGGCGGGAACACCGGGGAGCTGTTTTTT. The chain is built from TRBV19 and TRBJ2-2, with 7 bases lining up with TRBD1. V shed 5 bases and J 1 base; nucleotides not matched to a gene: 13. This CDR3 is built from 18 residues. Germline values: CDR1 LNHDA, CDR2 SQIVND (reference sequence).